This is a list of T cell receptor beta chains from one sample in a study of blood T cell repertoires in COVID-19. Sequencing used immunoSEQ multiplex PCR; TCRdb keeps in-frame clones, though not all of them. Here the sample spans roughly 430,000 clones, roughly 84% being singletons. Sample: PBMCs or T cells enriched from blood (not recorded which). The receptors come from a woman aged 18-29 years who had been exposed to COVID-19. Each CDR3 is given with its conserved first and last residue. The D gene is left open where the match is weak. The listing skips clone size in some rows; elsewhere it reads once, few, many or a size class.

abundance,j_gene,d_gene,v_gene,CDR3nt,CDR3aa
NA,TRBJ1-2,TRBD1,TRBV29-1,TGCAGCGTTGTCCAGCAGGGGGAAGCGGGTGGCTACACCTTC,CSVVQQGEAGGYTF
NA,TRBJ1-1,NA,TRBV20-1,TGCAGTGCCCCCAGTGGTTCTGAAGCTTTCTTT,CSAPSGSEAFF
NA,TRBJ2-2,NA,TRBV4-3,TGCGCCAGCAGCCAACCTAACAACACCGGGGAGCTGTTTTTT,CASSQPNNTGELFF
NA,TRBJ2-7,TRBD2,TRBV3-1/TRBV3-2,TGTGCCAGCAGCCAATACCGGACTAGCGGGTACGAGCAGTACTTC,CASSQYRTSGYEQYF
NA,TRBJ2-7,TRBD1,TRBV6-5,TGTGCCAGCAGTTTCCGGACAGGGGGCTACGAGCAGTACTTC,CASSFRTGGYEQYF
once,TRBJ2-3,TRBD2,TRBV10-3,TGTGCCATCAGTGACCCGGGACTATACACAGATACGCAGTATTTT,CAISDPGLYTDTQYF
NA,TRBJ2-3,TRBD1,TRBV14,TGTGCCAGCAGCCAAGATTGGGGGACAGGGGGTACAGATACGCAGTATTTT,CASSQDWGTGGTDTQYF
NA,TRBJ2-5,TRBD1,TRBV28,TGTGCCAGCAGCAATACCGGGACAGCGAAAGAGACCCAGTACTTC,CASSNTGTAKETQYF
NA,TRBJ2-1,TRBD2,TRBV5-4,TGTGCCAGCAGCCCCACCCGCACTAGCGGGGCCAATGAGCAGTTCTTC,CASSPTRTSGANEQFF
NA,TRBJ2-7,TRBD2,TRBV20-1,TGCAGTGCTAGTTTGTTAGCGGGAGGGCTCTATTCCTACGAGCAGTACTTC,CSASLLAGGLYSYEQYF
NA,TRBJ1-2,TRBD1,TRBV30,TGTGCCTGGAGTGACAATACAGGGGGTGGCTACACCTTC,CAWSDNTGGGYTF
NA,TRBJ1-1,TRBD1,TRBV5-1,TGCGCCAGCAGCTTGGATACAGGGGACACTGAAGCTTTCTTT,CASSLDTGDTEAFF
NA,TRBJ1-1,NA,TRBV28,TGTGCCAGCAGTGGGGGGGTGGACAGTTACACTGAAGCTTTCTTT,CASSGGVDSYTEAFF
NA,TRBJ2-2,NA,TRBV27,TGTGCCAGCAGTTTATCGACCCAGACTAGAGCCGGGGAGCTGTTTTTT,CASSLSTQTRAGELFF
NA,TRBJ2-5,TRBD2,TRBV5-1,TGCGCCAGCAGCTTAACTAGCGGGACACTCCAAGAGACCCAGTACTTC,CASSLTSGTLQETQYF
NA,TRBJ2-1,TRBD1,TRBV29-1,TGCAGCGTTAAAGATACAGGGGGGTCGTTTCAGTTCTTC,CSVKDTGGSFQFF
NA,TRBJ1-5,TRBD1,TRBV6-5,TGTGCCAGCAGTAGGAGACAGGGGGCAAATCAGCCCCAGCATTTT,CASSRRQGANQPQHF
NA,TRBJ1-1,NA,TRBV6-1,TGTGCCAGCAGTGAAGACCCAGGGATGAACACTGAAGCTTTCTTT,CASSEDPGMNTEAFF
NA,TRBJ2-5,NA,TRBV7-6,TGTGCCAGCAGCTTAGATGCAGGCAATCAAGAGACCCAGTACTTC,CASSLDAGNQETQYF
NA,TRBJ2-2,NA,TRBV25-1,TGTGCCAGCAGTGAATATCAGGGGCCCGGGGAGCTGTTTTTT,CASSEYQGPGELFF
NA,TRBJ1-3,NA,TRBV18,TGTGCCAGCTCCCCAACAGGGTTCGGAAACACCATATATTTT,CASSPTGFGNTIYF
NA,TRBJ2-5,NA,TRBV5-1,TGCGCCAGCAGCCGGGGGGCAGGGCACCAAGAGACCCAGTACTTC,CASSRGAGHQETQYF
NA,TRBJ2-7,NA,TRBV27,TGTGCCAGCAGTTTAGGGTGGGACTTAAACTACGAGCAGTACTTC,CASSLGWDLNYEQYF
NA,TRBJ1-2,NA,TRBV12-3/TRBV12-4,TGTGCCAGCAGTCAGGGAGGCTATGGCTACACCTTC,CASSQGGYGYTF
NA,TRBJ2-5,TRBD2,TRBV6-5,TGTGCCACCGAAGCGGGGGTCGGAAAGACCCAGTACTTC,CATEAGVGKTQYF
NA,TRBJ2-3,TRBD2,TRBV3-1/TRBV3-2,TGTGCCAGCAGCCAAGAGCGGGGGGAGGATACGCAGTATTTT,CASSQERGEDTQYF
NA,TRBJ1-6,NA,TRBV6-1,TGTGCCAGCAGTGACCTAGATAATTCACCCCTCCACTTT,CASSDLDNSPLHF
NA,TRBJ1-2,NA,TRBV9,TGTGCCAGCAGCGTAGCTCGGGGTGCCTATGGCTACACCTTC,CASSVARGAYGYTF
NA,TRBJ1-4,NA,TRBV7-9,TGTGCCAGCAGTCGTCAGGGCTCCGATGAAAAACTGTTTTTT,CASSRQGSDEKLFF
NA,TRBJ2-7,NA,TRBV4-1,TGCGCCAGCAGCCAAGATTGGACAGTCTCCTACGAGCAGTACTTC,CASSQDWTVSYEQYF
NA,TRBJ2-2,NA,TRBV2,TGTGCCACACATGAAGACAGGTACACGGACACCGGGGAGCTGTTTTTT,CATHEDRYTDTGELFF
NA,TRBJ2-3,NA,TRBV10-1,TGCGCCAGCAGTGAGTCGACAGGCACAGATACGCAGTATTTT,CASSESTGTDTQYF
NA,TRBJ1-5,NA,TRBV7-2,TGTGCCAGCAGCTTATCCTGGCAGGGGCCCCAGCATTTT,CASSLSWQGPQHF
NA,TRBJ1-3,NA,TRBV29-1,TGCAGCGCTAGGGCGGGTGAGGCTGGAAACACCATATATTTT,CSARAGEAGNTIYF
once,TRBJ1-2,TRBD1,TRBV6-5,TGTGCCAGCAGTCAGGGGGCGAATGACTACACCTTC,CASSQGANDYTF
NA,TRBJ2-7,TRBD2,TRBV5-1,TGCGCCAGCAGGGAAGGAACGGGGGGCTACGAGCAGTACTTC,CASREGTGGYEQYF
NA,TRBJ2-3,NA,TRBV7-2,TGTGCCAGCAGCCCCCGGTGGGGCGGCGGCACAGATACGCAGTATTTT,CASSPRWGGGTDTQYF
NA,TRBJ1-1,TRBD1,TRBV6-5,TGTGCCAGCAGCCTACAGGGGGCTGAAGCTTTCTTT,CASSLQGAEAFF
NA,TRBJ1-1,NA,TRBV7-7,TGTGCTAGCAGCCCGTACAAAACCATGAACACTGAAGCTTTCTTT,CASSPYKTMNTEAFF
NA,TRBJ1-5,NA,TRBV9,TGTGCCAGCCTTTGGGAAGCGGGACACCGGTATAGCAATCAGCCCCAGCATTTT,CASLWEAGHRYSNQPQHF
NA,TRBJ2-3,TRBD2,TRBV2,TGTGCCAGCGGGGGACTAGCGGGGGCCTCCACAGATACGCAGTATTTT,CASGGLAGASTDTQYF